The 7 T cell receptor beta chains listed next were all sequenced from one sample in a study of CD8 T cells in Susac syndrome. RNA totalling about 0.45 to 1 ug underwent reverse transcription with random hexamers. TCRdb processed the immunoSEQ multiplex PCR reads anew with MiXCR; each CDR3 protein has one entry. The sample yields roughly 110,000 distinct CDR3 sequences, roughly 95% seen once. The sequencing input was CD8+ T cells from PBMCs. The receptors originated from a human donor with Susac syndrome.

The genes are TRBV20-1 and TRBJ1-1; TRBD1 is a possible D gene (5 bases). Trimming removed 3 bases from V and 0 bases from J, with 11 bases in between. The CDR3 runs 14 residues. The germline gives CDR1 DFQATT, CDR2 SNEGSKA (reference sequence). CDR3 bases: TGCAGTGCTAGGGGGCAGCCTCTGAACACTGAAGCTTTCTTT. This encodes CSARGQPLNTEAFF.

The CDR3 DNA follows: TGTGCCAGCAGCTCAGACAGTACCGACTACAATGAGCAGTTCTTC. Protein: CASSSDSTDYNEQFF. The V and J genes are TRBV7-9 and TRBJ2-1; a weak D match, TRBD1 (5 bases). Deletions cut 4 bases from V and 3 bases from J, with 13 bases between. CDR3 length equals 15 residues. The germline gives CDR1 SEHNR, CDR2 FQNEAQ (reference sequence).

This clonotype was observed once. The J gene is TRBJ2-5, the V gene TRBV7-9; 11 bases match TRBD1. CDR3 length equals 17 residues. Per germline, CDR1 SEHNR and CDR2 FQNEAQ (reference sequence). Trimming cost V 4 bases and J 3 bases; bases outside gene matches: 10. This CDR3 is CASSSNPGQGVKETQYF. CDR3 bases: TGTGCCAGCAGCTCCAATCCGGGACAGGGGGTTAAAGAGACCCAGTACTTC.

The genes are TRBV7-9 and TRBJ2-7; no clear D. The CDR3 spans 14 residues. V was trimmed by 4 bases and J by 0 bases, leaving 10 bases between them. Germline V gives CDR1 SEHNR, CDR2 FQNEAQ (reference sequence). The CDR3 sequence is CASSSPRSSYEQYF. The CDR3 DNA reads TGTGCCAGCAGCTCCCCCCGAAGCTCCTACGAGCAGTACTTC.

The rearrangement uses TRBV7-2 and TRBJ2-7; no clear D gene. V was shortened by 4 bases and J by 0 bases, with 7 bases between the two germline ends. This CDR3 contains 13 residues. From germline, CDR1 is SGHTA and CDR2 FQGNSA. For the CDR3, the DNA is TGTGCCAGCAGCTCGGAAAACTCCTACGAGCAGTACTTC. Amino acids: CASSSENSYEQYF.

The gene calls are TRBV20-1 and TRBJ1-2; D is unclear. V was cut by 3 bases and J by 5 bases, with 10 bases left in between. CDR3 length: 12 residues. Germline V CDR1 and CDR2: DFQATT, SNEGSKA (reference sequence). The CDR3 DNA sequence: TGCAGTGCTAGTGGCAGCGCGTATGGCTACACCTTC. Its protein is CSASGSAYGYTF.

The rearrangement joins TRBV9 to TRBJ2-3; TRBD1 matches at 10 bases. Trimming took 3 bases from V and 4 from J; bases not matched to a gene: 2. The CDR3 sequence is 14 residues long. CDR1 and CDR2 from the germline V gene are SGDLS and YYNGEE. CDR3 loop: CASSAGQGADTQYF. CDR3 DNA sequence: TGTGCCAGCAGCGCCGGACAGGGGGCAGATACGCAGTATTTT. Filled out from reference TRBV9 and TRBJ2-3, the complete variable domain reads DSGVTQTPKHLITATGQRVTLRCSPRSGDLSVYWYQQSLDQGLQFLIQYYNGEERAKGNILERFSAQQFPDLHSELNLSSLELGDSALYFCASSAGQGADTQYFGPGTRLTVL.